This T cell receptor beta chain was captured in a study of OX40 agonist ivuxolimab in advanced cancers. Clones were sequenced by immunoSEQ multiplex PCR, and TCRdb holds only the in-frame ones, with some missing. The top ten hold approximately 4.4% of the sample, which has over 45,000 clones, about 80% seen once. The CDR3 runs to 11 residues. Trimming shortened V by 2 bases and J by 8 bases, and 6 bases separated the two germline ends. The V gene's germline CDR1 is MNHNY and CDR2 SVGAGI (reference sequence). The J gene is TRBJ1-1, the V gene TRBV6-6, with D maybe TRBD1 (5 bases). The source is an adult with an advanced solid tumor such as melanoma, head and neck, liver or kidney cancer. The sequenced sample was CD4+ or CD8+ T cells sorted from blood, obtained in a trial of the OX40 agonist ivuxolimab. The CDR3 DNA is TGTGCCAGCAGTTACAGGGGAGAAGCTTTCTTT. Its translation is CASSYRGEAFF.